This T cell receptor (beta chain) derives from a study of blood T cells in healthy people across ages. Whole-study results and caveats: Both higher diversity and more naive CD4+ cells marked long-lived donors when set against aged donors. Observed TCR beta diversity per million T cells went down as age went up. This fall followed a roughly linear course with age.

The CDR3 runs 17 residues. Germline CDR1 reads SGHRS; CDR2 reads YFSETQ. In this sample, this clonotype turned up once. Its matching antigen is unknown. A clone one base away is much larger, so this may be a read error. Alongside a J-beta primer mix, a sample-barcoded 5' primer served in a second PCR lasting roughly 7 to 12 cycles. CDR3-containing paired-end reads numbered at least 2.5 million in each sample. TCRdb used MiXCR to reprocess the 5' RACE reads, holding one entry per CDR3 protein. The repertoire holds 1.2 million to 1.5 million distinct CDR3 sequences, with around 39% as singletons. The TCR sequence derives from a woman younger than 35 in good health. The genes are TRBV5-1 and TRBJ2-1; TRBD2 matches at 10 bases. Sequenced material: blood. CDR3 in DNA: TGCGCCAGCAGCTTAGGGGCTAGCGGGGGCGCCTACAAGGAGCAGTTCTTC. This translates into CASSLGASGGAYKEQFF.